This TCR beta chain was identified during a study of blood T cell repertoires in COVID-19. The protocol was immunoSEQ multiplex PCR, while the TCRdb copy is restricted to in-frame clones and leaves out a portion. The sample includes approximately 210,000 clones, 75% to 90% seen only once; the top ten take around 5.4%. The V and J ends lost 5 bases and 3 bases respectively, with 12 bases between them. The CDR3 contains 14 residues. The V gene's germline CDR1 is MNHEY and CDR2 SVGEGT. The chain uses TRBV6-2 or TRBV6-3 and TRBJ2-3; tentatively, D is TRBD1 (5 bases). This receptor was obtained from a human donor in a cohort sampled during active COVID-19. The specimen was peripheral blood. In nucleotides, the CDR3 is TGTGCCAGCAGTCCCGGCAGGGCTACAGATACGCAGTATTTT. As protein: CASSPGRATDTQYF.